The 19 T cell receptor beta chains in this list originate from one sample, sequenced in a study of a mutant IDH1 vaccine in newly diagnosed glioma. Time point meaning: week 11, during vaccination. Doses comprised 300 ug of mutant IDH1 20-mer peptide each, plus topical imiquimod. TCRdb's table, derived via immunoSEQ multiplex PCR, lists solely in-frame clones and lacks some. The table shows about 24,000 clones, with 70% to 85% occurring only once. These TCRs are of unknown antigen specificity. Specimen: PBMCs, collected from a glioma patient whose treatment included an IDH1 peptide vaccine. The origin of the receptors is a man aged 35 to 55 with glioma.

This rearrangement joins TRBV15 to TRBJ2-3, with 9 bases matching TRBD2. The J segment lost 6 bases and the V segment lost 4 bases, leaving 5 bases of the junction unmatched. The length of the CDR3 is 14 residues. From germline, CDR1 is LNHNV and CDR2 YYDKDF (reference sequence). The CDR3 reads CATSKGLAGDTQYF. DNA of the CDR3: TGTGCCACCAGCAAGGGACTAGCTGGGGATACGCAGTATTTT.

CDR3 amino acids: CASSQEEGGSYNEQFF. The CDR3 DNA reads as TGTGCCAGCAGCCAAGAAGAGGGAGGCTCCTACAATGAGCAGTTCTTC. This chain connects TRBV4-2 to TRBJ2-1; maybe TRBD2 (6 bases). V lost 0 bases, J lost 0 bases, and 9 bases lay in between. Germline V CDR1 and CDR2: LGHNA, YNFKEQ. The CDR3 is 16 residues long.

Note on this clone: An end of the junction differs from the germline gene, which may be a read error. The rearrangement links TRBV6-6 to TRBJ2-5; 9 bases match TRBD1. The germline CDR1 and CDR2 sequences are MNHNY and SVGAGI (reference sequence). The length of the CDR3 is 16 residues. In DNA form, the CDR3 reads TGTGCCGGCAGCCTCGACAGGGGGGGGTTATTGGAGACCCAGTACTTC. Its translation is CAGSLDRGGLLETQYF.

The genes are TRBV19 and TRBJ2-1; 11 bases fit TRBD2. This CDR3 has 16 residues. V shed 4 bases and J 3 bases; nucleotides not matched to a gene: 5. Germline V gene data show CDR1 as LNHDA and CDR2 as SQIVND (reference sequence). CDR3 protein: CASSTTSGTIYNEQFF. CDR3 nucleotide sequence: TGTGCCAGTAGTACGACTAGCGGGACTATCTACAATGAGCAGTTCTTC. The whole variable domain, remainder taken from reference TRBV19 and TRBJ2-1, is DGGITQSPKYLFRKEGQNVTLSCEQNLNHDAMYWYRQDPGQGLRLIYYSQIVNDFQKGDIAEGYSVSREKKESFPLTVTSAQKNPTAFYLCASSTTSGTIYNEQFFGPGTRLTVL.

Details on this clone: Other DNA sequences in this sample translate to the same CDR3. V usage is TRBV7-9 and J usage is TRBJ2-3, with D possibly being TRBD1 or TRBD2 (6 bases each). This CDR3 has 13 residues. Between the trimmed V and J ends, which lost 5 bases and 4 bases, there was a span of 10 bases. Germline CDR1 is SEHNR and CDR2 is FQNEAQ (reference sequence). In DNA form, the CDR3 reads TGTGCCAGCAGCCCCCGGGGGCCAGATACGCAGTATTTT. It specifies CASSPRGPDTQYF.

This chain uses TRBV9 with TRBJ2-1, with 9 bases matching TRBD2. This CDR3 is built from 14 residues. Germline trimming cut 4 bases from V and 10 bases from J; bases unmatched to any gene: 9. Germline V gene sequence: CDR1 SGDLS, CDR2 YYNGEE. The chain's CDR3 is CASSRGGTSNEQFF. Here the CDR3 DNA reads TGTGCCAGCAGCAGAGGGGGGACTAGCAACGAGCAGTTCTTC.

J is TRBJ2-3 and V is TRBV4-1; D not resolved. The CDR3 runs 15 residues. Trimming shortened V by 2 bases and J by 4 bases, and 13 bases separated the two germline ends. Germline CDR1 MGHRA, CDR2 YSYEKL. This chain's CDR3 is CASSQIPRTADTQYF. The CDR3 DNA is TGCGCCAGCAGCCAAATCCCTAGGACGGCAGATACGCAGTATTTT.

This clone has a single count. The chain recombines TRBV5-1 with TRBJ2-1; D unresolved. Germline loops: CDR1 SGHRS, CDR2 YFSETQ. The CDR3 totals 13 residues. The V and J ends lost 0 bases and 11 bases respectively, with 12 bases between them. This CDR3 is CASSLDTESQQFF. The CDR3 DNA reads TGCGCCAGCAGCTTGGACACTGAAAGCCAGCAGTTCTTC.

This chain joins TRBV11-2 and TRBJ2-5; no firm D call. Germline V lookup: CDR1 SGHAT, CDR2 FQNNGV. The CDR3 is 12 amino acids. V was shortened by 1 base and J by 5 bases, with 5 bases between the two germline ends. The CDR3 is CASSLAWETQYF. The DNA of the CDR3 is TGTGCCAGCAGCTTAGCGTGGGAGACCCAGTACTTC.

The genes are TRBV10-3 and TRBJ2-3; 9 bases line up with TRBD2. V shed 3 bases and J 5 bases; nucleotides not matched to a gene: 9. Germline V gene sequence: CDR1 ENHRY, CDR2 SYGVKD. The length of the CDR3 is 16 residues. CDR3: CAISETAGGGKDTQYF. The CDR3 DNA sequence: TGTGCCATCAGTGAAACAGCGGGAGGTGGTAAAGATACGCAGTATTTT.

The gene calls are TRBV5-1 and TRBJ2-5; the D is unclear. CDR1 and CDR2 from the germline V gene are SGHRS and YFSETQ. The germline V and J ends were trimmed by 4 bases and 2 bases, with 3 bases remaining between them. The CDR3 length is 11 residues. CDR3 amino acids: CASSAQETQYF. In DNA form, the CDR3 reads TGCGCCAGCAGCGCACAAGAGACCCAGTACTTC.

This clone was observed a single time. The CDR3 region has the DNA TGTGCCAGCAGCTTGGAGTCAAATCAGCCCCAGCATTTT. Its translation is CASSLESNQPQHF. The chain recombines TRBV5-8 with TRBJ1-5; D uncertain. The CDR3 contains 13 residues. Germline V CDR1 and CDR2: SGHTS, YDEGEE. Trimming took 0 bases from V and 4 from J, leaving 5 bases between them.

The chain carries TRBV20-1 and TRBJ2-1; the D is unclear. The CDR3 has 11 residues. CDR1 is DFQATT and CDR2 is SNEGSKA in the germline V gene (reference sequence). The CDR3 here is CGASSYNEQFF. CDR3 DNA: TGCGGAGCTAGCTCCTACAATGAGCAGTTCTTC.

The chain carries TRBV7-7 and TRBJ2-3; 13 nucleotides line up with TRBD2. V gave up 4 bases and J gave up 2 bases; unmatched junction bases: 6. From germline, CDR1 is SSHAT and CDR2 FNYEAQ (reference sequence). This CDR3 is built from 17 residues. The CDR3 loop is CASSWELAGGTTDTQYF. The CDR3 DNA reads TGTGCCAGCAGCTGGGAACTAGCGGGAGGGACCACAGATACGCAGTATTTT. The complete variable domain, with remaining parts taken from reference TRBV7-7 and TRBJ2-3, reads GAGVSQSPRYKVTKRGQDVTLRCDPISSHATLYWYQQALGQGPEFLTYFNYEAQPDKSGLPSDRFSAERPEGSISTLTIQRTEQRDSAMYRCASSWELAGGTTDTQYFGPGTRLTVL.

This chain links TRBV5-1 with TRBJ2-7; possibly TRBD1 for D (5 bases). The germline gives CDR1 SGHRS, CDR2 YFSETQ. Trimming stripped 0 bases from V and 6 bases from J, with 10 bases between. The CDR3 consists of 13 residues. The CDR3 loop reads CASSLGQLGEQYF. The CDR3 DNA reads as TGCGCCAGCAGCTTGGGACAGCTTGGCGAGCAGTACTTC.

This clone showed up just once. The rearrangement links TRBV14 to TRBJ2-1; D not resolved. This CDR3 has 14 amino acids. V lost 4 bases, J lost 8 bases, and 15 bases lay in between. Germline values: CDR1 SGHDN, CDR2 FVKESK. CDR3 bases: TGTGCCAGCAGCCGAGTTGGAGAGTTGGATGAGCAGTTCTTC. Protein: CASSRVGELDEQFF.

CDR3 loop: CASSIGRGILQPQHF. The CDR3 DNA sequence: TGTGCCAGTAGTATAGGGAGAGGGATATTGCAGCCCCAGCATTTT. The chain combines TRBV19 with TRBJ1-5; no reliable D call. The CDR3 consists of 15 residues. Trimming stripped 1 base from V and 7 bases from J, with 14 bases between. Germline-derived CDR1 and CDR2 are LNHDA and SQIVND (reference sequence).

The chain combines TRBV14 with TRBJ1-5; no definite D call. The CDR3 is made up of 11 amino acids. Between the trimmed V and J ends, which lost 4 bases and 9 bases, there was a span of 7 bases. The germline V gene encodes CDR1 SGHDN and CDR2 FVKESK. CDR3 bases: TGTGCCAGCAGCCCCATCTGGCCCCAGCATTTT. Residues: CASSPIWPQHF.

This rearrangement joins TRBV9 to TRBJ1-2, with D tentatively TRBD1 (6 bases). Per germline, CDR1 SGDLS and CDR2 YYNGEE. The CDR3 is made up of 16 amino acids. V lost 0 bases, J lost 7 bases, and 19 bases lay in between. In DNA form, the CDR3 reads TGTGCCAGCAGCGTAGGTGTTTACGGGACAAGTAGTGGCTACACCTTC. Protein product: CASSVGVYGTSSGYTF.